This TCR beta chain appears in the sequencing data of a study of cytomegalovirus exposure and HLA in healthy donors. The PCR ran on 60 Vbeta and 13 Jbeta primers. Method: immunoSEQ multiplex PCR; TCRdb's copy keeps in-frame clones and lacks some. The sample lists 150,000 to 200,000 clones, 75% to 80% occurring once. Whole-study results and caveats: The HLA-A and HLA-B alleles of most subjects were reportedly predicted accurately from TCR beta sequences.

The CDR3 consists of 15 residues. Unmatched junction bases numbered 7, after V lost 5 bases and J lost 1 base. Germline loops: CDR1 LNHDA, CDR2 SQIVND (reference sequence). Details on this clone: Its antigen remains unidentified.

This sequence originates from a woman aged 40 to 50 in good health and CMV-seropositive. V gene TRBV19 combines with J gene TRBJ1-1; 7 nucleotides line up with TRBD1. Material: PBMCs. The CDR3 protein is CASSLGQVKNTEAFF. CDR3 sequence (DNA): TGTGCCAGTAGTCTCGGACAGGTCAAGAACACTGAAGCTTTCTTT.